This TCR beta chain is from a study of Ad26.COV2.S vaccination and SARS-CoV-2 variants. The wider study: The vaccine Ad26.COV2.S was put into the muscle once, or twice with 56 days between. Study-level findings and limits: With respect to non-spike TCR breadth, vaccine and placebo recipients were similar.

Sequenced by immunoSEQ multiplex PCR; TCRdb stores in-frame clones only, minus some. The table records hundreds of thousands of clones, roughly nine tenths of them present only once. This CDR3 spans 17 amino acids. The V and J ends lost 2 bases and 2 bases, in that order; junction bases with no gene match: 10. Looked up from germline, CDR1 is SGHRS and CDR2 is YFSETQ. Comment on this clone: The antigen is undetermined.

Treatment described: roughly 20 received Ad26.COV2.S at low or high dose, single or two shots; 5 received placebo; per-sample allocation not given. Specimen acquisition occurred on day 63 following the initial vaccine or placebo injection. The administered vaccine (an Ad26 vector) expressed Wuhan-strain SARS-CoV-2 spike. Here the sequenced sample was peripheral blood, taken in a trial of Ad26.COV2.S vaccine versus placebo. The rearrangement joins TRBV5-1 to TRBJ2-7; 10 bases are shared with TRBD1. The TCR was taken from a person between 18 and 65 years old who received the Ad26.COV2.S COVID-19 vaccine or a placebo. The CDR3, as DNA: TGCGCCAGCAGCTTAAGACAGGGGGCGGGTTATCCCTACGAGCAGTACTTC. This encodes CASSLRQGAGYPYEQYF.